A selection of T cell receptor beta chains follows, all from one sample in a study of blood T cell repertoires in COVID-19. Some clones are missing from TCRdb's copy, which holds only in-frame ones; the method was immunoSEQ multiplex PCR. The data show 200,000 to 250,000 clones, around 90% seen once. Input material: peripheral blood. The receptor set was obtained from a man younger than 45 with COVID-19, enrolled during active disease. The CDR3 runs from the conserved cysteine through the conserved F or W. A D gene is named only where the DNA matches it firmly. Size tells how often a clone was seen (once, few, many) or the class of an expanded clone, and some rows leave it out.

j_gene	abundance	v_gene	d_gene	CDR3nt	CDR3aa
TRBJ2-1	-	TRBV15	-	TGTGCCACCAGCAGAAAGGGGAGGGACACCTACAATGAGCAGTTCTTC	CATSRKGRDTYNEQFF
TRBJ2-7	-	TRBV7-2	-	TGTGCCAGCAGCCAAAACCCACAGGGACCCTACGAGCAGTACTTC	CASSQNPQGPYEQYF
TRBJ2-2	-	TRBV30	-	TGTGCCTGGATTGAACCAACTTCCGTGGAGCTGTTTTTT	CAWIEPTSVELFF
TRBJ2-1	-	TRBV27	-	TGTGCCAGCAGTTTAGAGAAGGGGTACAATGAGCAGTTCTTC	CASSLEKGYNEQFF
TRBJ2-2	-	TRBV2	TRBD1	TGTGCCAGCAGTAGACAGGGAGCGAACACCGGGGAGCTGTTTTTT	CASSRQGANTGELFF
TRBJ1-2	-	TRBV9	-	TGTGCCAGCAGCGGGAGGGCTGGGAACTATGGCTACACCTTC	CASSGRAGNYGYTF
TRBJ2-1	-	TRBV11-2	-	TGTGCCAGCAGCCCCCGGACTCGACTCGGGGGCTCCTACAATGAGCAGTTCTTC	CASSPRTRLGGSYNEQFF
TRBJ1-1	-	TRBV27	-	TGTGCCAGCAGCCATGGGACATATGAAGCTTTCTTT	CASSHGTYEAFF
TRBJ1-3	-	TRBV5-1	-	TGCGCCAGCAGCTTGGTGGACGGCGGGGCTGGAAACACCATATATTTT	CASSLVDGGAGNTIYF
TRBJ2-1	once	TRBV7-3	TRBD2	TGTGCCAGCAGCTTAAACGGGGGGGCGTCCGATGAGCAGTTCTTC	CASSLNGGASDEQFF
TRBJ2-5	once	TRBV2	TRBD2	TGTGCCGGTACCATTACTAGCGGGCCAGAGACCCAGTACTTC	CAGTITSGPETQYF
TRBJ2-7	-	TRBV28	-	TGTGCCAGCAGTTCTTGGGGGCAGGGATCCTACGAGCAGTACTTC	CASSSWGQGSYEQYF
TRBJ1-2	-	TRBV9	TRBD1	TGTGCCAGCAGCGCCGGGACAGGGGTTCCCTATGGCTACACCTTC	CASSAGTGVPYGYTF
TRBJ2-3	once	TRBV6-2/TRBV6-3	-	TGTGCCAGCAGTTATCACGTAACCAATAGCGGAAACACAGATACGCAGTATTTT	CASSYHVTNSGNTDTQYF
TRBJ1-1	-	TRBV18	-	TGTGCCAGCTCACCCAGTCAAGGGGACACTGAAGCTTTCTTT	CASSPSQGDTEAFF
TRBJ1-2	-	TRBV10-2	-	TGCGCCAGCAGTGATGCCGGGGGGTATTTGGGCTACACCTTC	CASSDAGGYLGYTF
TRBJ2-7	-	TRBV7-2	TRBD1	TGTGCCAGCAGCCTCTCCGGGACAGGGGCCTACGAGCAGTACTTC	CASSLSGTGAYEQYF
TRBJ1-1	-	TRBV14	-	TGTGCCAGCAGCCGAGCTCAGGGGCGCGGGACTGAAGCTTTCTTT	CASSRAQGRGTEAFF
TRBJ1-2	-	TRBV21-1	-	TGTGCCAGCAGCAACCGACAGGGGGATTACTATGGCTACACCTTC	CASSNRQGDYYGYTF
TRBJ1-5	-	TRBV6-5	-	TGTGCCAGTAGGGTGGTACAGGATCAGCCCCAGCATTTT	CASRVVQDQPQHF
TRBJ1-1	-	TRBV4-1	TRBD1	TGCGCCAGCAGCCAAGATGGGGACAGGGGAGGGACTGAAGCTTTCTTT	CASSQDGDRGGTEAFF
TRBJ2-6	-	TRBV19	-	TGTGCCAGTAGTGCGACTGGGGCCAACGTCCTGACTTTC	CASSATGANVLTF
TRBJ1-1	-	TRBV19	TRBD1	TGTGCCAGTAGTATCCTACAGGGGGCGAGTGAGAACACTGAAGCTTTCTTT	CASSILQGASENTEAFF
TRBJ2-1	few	TRBV28	TRBD2	TGTGCCAGCAGTTTAAGAGTTAGCGGGAAGGGTGAGCAGTTCTTC	CASSLRVSGKGEQFF
TRBJ1-1	once	TRBV19	-	TGTGCCAGTACCATTCGGGCAGGGGTTGAAGCTTTCTTT	CASTIRAGVEAFF
TRBJ2-1	-	TRBV13	TRBD2	TGTGCCAGCAGCTTAGGCCCACTAGCGGGCCGCTACAATGAGCAGTTCTTC	CASSLGPLAGRYNEQFF
TRBJ1-2	-	TRBV4-2	-	TGTGCCAGCAGCCAAGACAGCACCCGGGACTATGGCTACACCTTC	CASSQDSTRDYGYTF
TRBJ1-5	-	TRBV12-5	-	TGTGCTAGTGGTTTTGGGCAGGGGATTGCTGGCAATCAGCCCCAGCATTTT	CASGFGQGIAGNQPQHF
TRBJ1-5	-	TRBV6-2/TRBV6-3	-	TGTGCCAGCAGTTCGGACAGTAGCAATCAGCCCCAGCATTTT	CASSSDSSNQPQHF
TRBJ1-2	few	TRBV5-4	TRBD1	TGTGCCAGCAGCTTGGGCGGAGGGGGCAGGTGGGACTATGGCTACACCTTC	CASSLGGGGRWDYGYTF
TRBJ2-7	-	TRBV24-1	-	TGTGCCACCAGTTTCTCAGGGGACGTCCCTCCCTACGAGCAGTACTTC	CATSFSGDVPPYEQYF
TRBJ2-2	-	TRBV7-9	TRBD2	TGTGCCAGCAGCTTGACTAGCGGGGGGACTAACACCGGGGAGCTGTTTTTT	CASSLTSGGTNTGELFF
TRBJ2-1	-	TRBV10-3	TRBD1	TGTGCCATCAGGACCGACAGGGCTCTTGAGCAGTTCTTC	CAIRTDRALEQFF
TRBJ1-2	-	TRBV4-1	-	TGCGCCAGCAGCCAAGTTGATGGACAAGGATCTCTAAACTATGGCTACACCTTC	CASSQVDGQGSLNYGYTF
TRBJ2-1	-	TRBV5-5	-	TGTGCCAGCAGCTTGTGGTGGAGCTCCTACAATGAGCAGTTCTTC	CASSLWWSSYNEQFF
TRBJ2-3	-	TRBV15	TRBD2	TGTGCCACCAGCAGCCGGGGCGGGAGCGAGAAAGATACGCAGTATTTT	CATSSRGGSEKDTQYF
TRBJ1-5	-	TRBV2	-	TGTGCCAGCAGTGCGGGGGTCCCCGGTCAGCCCCAGCATTTT	CASSAGVPGQPQHF
TRBJ2-3	-	TRBV7-8	-	TGTGCCAGCAGCTTAGCAGCCCCTGACAGTTCTAGCACAGATACGCAGTATTTT	CASSLAAPDSSSTDTQYF
TRBJ1-6	-	TRBV30	TRBD1	TGTGCCAGGGGGACAGTCGGATCACCCCTCCACTTT	CARGTVGSPLHF
TRBJ1-3	-	TRBV28	-	TGTGCCAGCACGGGAAACACCATATATTTT	CASTGNTIYF
TRBJ1-6	-	TRBV7-6	TRBD1	TGTGCCAGCAGCCTTACCGGGACAGGGGAAAATTCACCCCTCCACTTT	CASSLTGTGENSPLHF
TRBJ2-1	-	TRBV25-1	-	TGTGCCAGCAGTCCCCGACGGGGGGCTGAGCAGTTCTTC	CASSPRRGAEQFF
TRBJ1-1	-	TRBV7-9	TRBD1	TGTGCCAGCAGCACCAGACAGGGGGCGGGTGAAGCTTTCTTT	CASSTRQGAGEAFF
TRBJ1-6	-	TRBV7-9	-	TGTGCCAGCAGCTTAGAAGGGGGGGACAATTCACCCCTCCACTTT	CASSLEGGDNSPLHF
TRBJ1-6	-	TRBV19	TRBD1	TGTGCCAGTAGTTTCGGACAGGCTCGGAATTCACCCCTCCACTTT	CASSFGQARNSPLHF
TRBJ1-1	-	TRBV2	TRBD1	TGTGCCAGCAGTGCAATCGCAGGGGGATTCACTGAAGCTTTCTTT	CASSAIAGGFTEAFF
TRBJ2-7	-	TRBV7-2	TRBD1	TGTGCCAGCAGCTTAAACCGTCCCGGGACAGGGTACAGCGAGCAGTACTTC	CASSLNRPGTGYSEQYF
TRBJ1-1	once	TRBV19	-	TGTGCCAGTAGTATAGGAGGTAGTTACACTGAAGCTTTCTTT	CASSIGGSYTEAFF
TRBJ1-4	-	TRBV6-4	TRBD1	TGTGCCAGCAGTCCCGGGACAGGGAATGAAAAACTGTTTTTT	CASSPGTGNEKLFF
TRBJ2-7	-	TRBV9	TRBD2	TGTGCCAGCAGCGTCCATAGCGGGAGTATCTACGAGCAGTACTTC	CASSVHSGSIYEQYF
TRBJ2-2	-	TRBV5-1	TRBD1	TGCGCCAGCAGCTTACAGGGGGCATACACCGGGGAGCTGTTTTTT	CASSLQGAYTGELFF
TRBJ2-2	-	TRBV5-1	-	TGCGCCAGCACCCCCTTACAGGGCGGGGAGCTGTTTTTT	CASTPLQGGELFF
TRBJ1-5	-	TRBV27	-	TGTGCCAGCAGTTTAGGGGGGAGCAATCAGCCCCAGCATTTT	CASSLGGSNQPQHF
TRBJ1-2	once	TRBV3-1/TRBV3-2	-	TGTGCCAGCAGCGAAGGGTCCCAGACTGCGAACTATGGCTACACCTTC	CASSEGSQTANYGYTF
TRBJ1-1	-	TRBV14	-	TGTGCCAGCAGGAGGACACAGAACACTGAAGCTTTCTTT	CASRRTQNTEAFF